The present entry profiles one T cell receptor beta chain with its context. This sample stems from a study of blood T cell repertoires in COVID-19. In the original workflow: Researchers report that nucleated cell counts were estimated from reference gene primer amplification. Using immunoSEQ multiplex PCR, the repertoire was profiled, and TCRdb retains in-frame clones only, with some absent. That table is the source of V, J and clone size, and D and trimming were worked out from the DNA. The table has some 170,000 clones, roughly 88% seen once. The junction had 8 bases not matched to a gene; V was cut back by 3 bases and J by 1 base. The CDR3 has 16 amino acids. CDR1 is SGHRS, CDR2 YFSETQ, per germline.

This chain connects TRBV5-1 to TRBJ1-1; 8 bases are a match to TRBD1. Sequencing was done on a sample of peripheral blood. The TCR originated in a woman in her 40s with COVID-19, enrolled during active disease. For the CDR3, the DNA is TGCGCCAGCAGCTACCGTCCCGGGACAGGGAACACTGAAGCTTTCTTT. The encoded protein is CASSYRPGTGNTEAFF.